Below, 2 T cell receptor beta chains from the same sample are listed, as sequenced in a study of monozygotic twins with inflammatory bowel disease. No DNA is given; TCRdb re-called the 5' RACE reads and lists each CDR3 protein once. This sample's table has roughly 150,000 distinct CDR3 sequences. Sample: blood. These receptors all come from a human donor with ulcerative colitis or Crohn's disease, or a healthy co-twin of an affected twin (not recorded which).

V usage is TRBV7-2 and J usage is TRBJ2-4. This CDR3 is 16 amino acids long. In germline, CDR1 is SGHTA, CDR2 FQGNSA. CDR3 protein: CASSLEAGWAKNIQYF.

V gene TRBV5-1 combines with J gene TRBJ1-1; TCRdb reports TRBD1, a call that lacks DNA to check it against. CDR1 and CDR2 (germline): SGHRS, YFSETQ. The CDR3 consists of 14 residues. CDR3 residues: CASSFQGGYTEAFF.